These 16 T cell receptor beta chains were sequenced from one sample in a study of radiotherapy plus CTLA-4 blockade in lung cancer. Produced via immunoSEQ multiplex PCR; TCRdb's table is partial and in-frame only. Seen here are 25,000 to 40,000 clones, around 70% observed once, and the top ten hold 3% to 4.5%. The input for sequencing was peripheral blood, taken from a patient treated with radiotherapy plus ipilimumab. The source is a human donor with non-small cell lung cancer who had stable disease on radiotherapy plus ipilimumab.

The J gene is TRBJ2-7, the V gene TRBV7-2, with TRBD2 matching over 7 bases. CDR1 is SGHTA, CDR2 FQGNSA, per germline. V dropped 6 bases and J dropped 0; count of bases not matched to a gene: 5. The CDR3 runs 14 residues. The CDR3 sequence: CASRWGGSSYEQYF. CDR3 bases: TGTGCCAGCAGGTGGGGGGGGTCCTCCTACGAGCAGTACTTC. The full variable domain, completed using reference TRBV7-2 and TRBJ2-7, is GAGVSQSPSNKVTEKGKDVELRCDPISGHTALYWYRQSLGQGLEFLIYFQGNSAPDKSGLPSDRFSAERTGGSVSTLTIQRTQQEDSAVYLCASRWGGSSYEQYFGPGTRLTVT.

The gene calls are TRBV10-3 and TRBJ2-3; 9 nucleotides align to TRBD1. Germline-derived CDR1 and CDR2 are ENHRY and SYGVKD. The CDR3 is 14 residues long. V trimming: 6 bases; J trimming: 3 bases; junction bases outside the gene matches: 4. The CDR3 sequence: CAIRRDRVTDTQYF. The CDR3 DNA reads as TGTGCCATCAGGAGGGACAGGGTAACAGATACGCAGTATTTT.

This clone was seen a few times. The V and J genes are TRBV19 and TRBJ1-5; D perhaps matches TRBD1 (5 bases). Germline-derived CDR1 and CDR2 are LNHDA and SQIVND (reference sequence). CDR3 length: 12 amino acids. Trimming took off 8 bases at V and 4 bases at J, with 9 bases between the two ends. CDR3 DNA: TGTGCCAGTGGCCGGGGGAATCAGCCCCAGCATTTT. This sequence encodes CASGRGNQPQHF. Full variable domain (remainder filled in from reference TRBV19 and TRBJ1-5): DGGITQSPKYLFRKEGQNVTLSCEQNLNHDAMYWYRQDPGQGLRLIYYSQIVNDFQKGDIAEGYSVSREKKESFPLTVTSAQKNPTAFYLCASGRGNQPQHFGDGTRLSIL.

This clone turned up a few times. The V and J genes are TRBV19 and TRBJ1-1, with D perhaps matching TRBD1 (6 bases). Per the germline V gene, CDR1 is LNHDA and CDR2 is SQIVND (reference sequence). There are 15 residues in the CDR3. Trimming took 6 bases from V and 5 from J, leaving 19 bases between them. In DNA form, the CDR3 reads TGTGCCAGTAGAACGGGCGGGGGCGGGGGGACTGAAGCTTTCTTT. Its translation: CASRTGGGGGTEAFF.

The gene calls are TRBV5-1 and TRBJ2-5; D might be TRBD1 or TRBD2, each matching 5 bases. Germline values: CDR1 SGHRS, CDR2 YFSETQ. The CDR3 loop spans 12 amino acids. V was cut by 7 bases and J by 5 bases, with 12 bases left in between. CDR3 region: CASSHRDETQYF. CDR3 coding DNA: TGCGCCAGCTCTCATAGGGACGAGACCCAGTACTTC.

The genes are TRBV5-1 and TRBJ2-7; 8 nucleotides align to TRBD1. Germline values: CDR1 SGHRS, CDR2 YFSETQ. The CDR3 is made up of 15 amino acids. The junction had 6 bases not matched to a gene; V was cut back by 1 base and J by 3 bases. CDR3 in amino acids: CASSLYPGQDYEQYF. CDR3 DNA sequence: TGCGCCAGCAGCTTGTACCCGGGACAGGACTACGAGCAGTACTTC. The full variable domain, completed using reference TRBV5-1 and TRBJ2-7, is KAGVTQTPRYLIKTRGQQVTLSCSPISGHRSVSWYQQTPGQGLQFLFEYFSETQRNKGNFPGRFSGRQFSNSRSEMNVSTLELGDSALYLCASSLYPGQDYEQYFGPGTRLTVT.

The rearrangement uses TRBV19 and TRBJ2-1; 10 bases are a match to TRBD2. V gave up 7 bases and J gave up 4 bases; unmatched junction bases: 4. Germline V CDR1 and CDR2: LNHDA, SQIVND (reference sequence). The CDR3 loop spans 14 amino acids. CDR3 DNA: TGTGCCAGTAAAGTACTAGCGGGATACAATGAGCAGTTCTTC. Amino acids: CASKVLAGYNEQFF.

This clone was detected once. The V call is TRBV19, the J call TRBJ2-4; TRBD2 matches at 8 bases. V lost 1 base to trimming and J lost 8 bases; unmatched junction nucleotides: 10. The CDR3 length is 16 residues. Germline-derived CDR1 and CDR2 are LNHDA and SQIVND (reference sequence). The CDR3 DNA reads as TGTGCCAGTAGTATAGCGGGACTAGTCGGGGGGGACATTCAGTACTTC. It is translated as CASSIAGLVGGDIQYF.

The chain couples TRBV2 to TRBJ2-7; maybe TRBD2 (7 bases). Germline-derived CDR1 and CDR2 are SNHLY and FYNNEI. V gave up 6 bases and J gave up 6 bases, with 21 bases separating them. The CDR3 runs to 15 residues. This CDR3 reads CASSLGGAGLLEQYF. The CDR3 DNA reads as TGTGCCAGCAGCCTAGGGGGGGCAGGGCTCCTCGAGCAGTACTTC.

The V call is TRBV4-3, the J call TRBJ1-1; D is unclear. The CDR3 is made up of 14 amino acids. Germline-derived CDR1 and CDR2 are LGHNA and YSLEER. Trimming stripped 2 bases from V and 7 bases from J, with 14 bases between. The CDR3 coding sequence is TGCGCCAGCAGCCAATTCCTTAAGGCTGGTGAAGCTTTCTTT. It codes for CASSQFLKAGEAFF.

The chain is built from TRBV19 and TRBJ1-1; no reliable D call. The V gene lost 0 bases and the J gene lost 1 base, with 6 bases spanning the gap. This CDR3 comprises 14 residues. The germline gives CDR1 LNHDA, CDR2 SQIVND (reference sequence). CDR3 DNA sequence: TGTGCCAGTAGTATAGATCGGACGAACACTGAAGCTTTCTTT. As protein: CASSIDRTNTEAFF.

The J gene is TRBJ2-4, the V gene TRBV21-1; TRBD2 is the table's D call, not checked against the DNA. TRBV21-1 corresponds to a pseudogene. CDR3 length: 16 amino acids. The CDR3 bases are TGTGCCAGCAGCAAAGATGAGCGGGAGAGGGAAAACATTCAGTACTTC. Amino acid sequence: CASSKDERERENIQYF.

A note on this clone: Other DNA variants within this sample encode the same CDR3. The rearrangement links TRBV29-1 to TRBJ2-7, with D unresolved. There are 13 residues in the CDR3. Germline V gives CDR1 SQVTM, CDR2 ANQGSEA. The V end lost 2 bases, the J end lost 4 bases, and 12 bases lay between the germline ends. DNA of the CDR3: TGCAGCGTTGAACGATCCCGCGGATACGAGCAGTACTTC. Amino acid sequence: CSVERSRGYEQYF.

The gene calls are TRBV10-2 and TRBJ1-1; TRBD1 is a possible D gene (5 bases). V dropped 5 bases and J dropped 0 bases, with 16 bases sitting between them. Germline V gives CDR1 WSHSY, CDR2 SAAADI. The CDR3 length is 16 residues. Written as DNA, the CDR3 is TGCGCCAGCAGTCCTAACAGACAGACCATGAACACTGAAGCTTTCTTT. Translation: CASSPNRQTMNTEAFF.

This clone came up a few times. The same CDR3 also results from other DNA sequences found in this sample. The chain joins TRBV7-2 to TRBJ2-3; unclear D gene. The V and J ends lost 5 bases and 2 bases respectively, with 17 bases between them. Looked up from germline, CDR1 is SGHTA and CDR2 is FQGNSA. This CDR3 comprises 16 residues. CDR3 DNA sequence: TGTGCCAGCAGCCCAAGACCCGGAGTAGACACAGATACGCAGTATTTT. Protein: CASSPRPGVDTDTQYF.

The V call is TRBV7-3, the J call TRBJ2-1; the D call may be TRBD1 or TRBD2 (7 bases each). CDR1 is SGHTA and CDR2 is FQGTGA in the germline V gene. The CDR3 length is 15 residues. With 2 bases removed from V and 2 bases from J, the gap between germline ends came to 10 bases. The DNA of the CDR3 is TGTGCCAGCAGCTTAGCAGGGGGGGCCTACAATGAGCAGTTCTTC. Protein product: CASSLAGGAYNEQFF.